These 6 T cell receptor beta chains share one sample of origin, sequenced in a study of blood T cell repertoires in COVID-19. Only in-frame clones appear in the TCRdb table, and some are missing; sequencing was by immunoSEQ multiplex PCR. This table has about 190,000 clones, less than 85% appearing once. Sequenced sample: peripheral blood. Receptor source: a woman aged 50 to 60 with acute or convalescent COVID-19.

The J gene is TRBJ2-1, the V gene TRBV5-1, with 11 positions matching TRBD2. The CDR3 consists of 15 residues. The germline CDR1 and CDR2 sequences are SGHRS and YFSETQ. With V trimmed by 7 bases and J by 9 bases, 12 bases remained unmatched. The CDR3 reads CASAEIAGGQSEQFF. CDR3 nucleotide sequence: TGCGCCAGCGCCGAAATAGCGGGGGGGCAGAGTGAGCAGTTCTTC.

The chain couples TRBV5-1 to TRBJ1-2, with 12 bases identical to TRBD1. Trimming at V came to 7 bases and at J to 8 bases, leaving 9 bases not matched to a gene. CDR3 length: 14 amino acids. CDR1 is SGHRS, CDR2 YFSETQ, per germline. The CDR3 region is CASSPGQGAGGYTF. The CDR3 nucleotides read TGCGCCAGCTCGCCGGGACAGGGGGCAGGAGGCTACACCTTC.

This clone was detected only a few times. The chain recombines TRBV29-1 with TRBJ2-3; 7 bases line up with TRBD1. Germline CDR1 is SQVTM and CDR2 is ANQGSEA. Losses at the gene ends were 3 bases for V and 2 bases for J; bases not matched to a gene: 8. The CDR3 covers 15 residues. CDR3 DNA: TGCAGCGTTGACTTGGGACAGAGGAACACAGATACGCAGTATTTT. Residues: CSVDLGQRNTDTQYF.

V usage is TRBV5-1 and J usage is TRBJ2-2; TRBD1 matches 7 bases. Looked up from germline, CDR1 is SGHRS and CDR2 is YFSETQ. Trimming removed 4 bases from V and 2 bases from J; junction bases left unmatched: 11. This CDR3 spans 17 amino acids. CDR3 in amino acids: CASSTQNRGYNTGELFF. CDR3 bases: TGCGCCAGCAGCACCCAAAACAGGGGCTATAACACCGGGGAGCTGTTTTTT.

There are a few counts of this clone. The genes are TRBV7-6 and TRBJ1-1; the match to TRBD1 covers 7 bases. The germline V gene has CDR1 SGHVS and CDR2 FNYEAQ. This CDR3 has 15 residues. The ends lost 4 bases at V and 1 base at J; junction bases unmatched: 6. Here the CDR3 reads CASSSEGAENTEAFF. For the CDR3, the DNA is TGTGCCAGCAGCTCCGAGGGGGCCGAGAACACTGAAGCTTTCTTT.

The rearrangement joins TRBV28 to TRBJ1-4; possible D gene TRBD1, 5 bases. V was cut by 5 bases and J by 0 bases, with 16 bases left in between. Germline V gives CDR1 MDHEN, CDR2 SYDVKM. The CDR3 runs 17 residues. The CDR3 loop reads CASSPQGRGPTNEKLFF. CDR3 DNA sequence: TGTGCCAGCAGTCCCCAGGGCCGAGGCCCAACTAATGAAAAACTGTTTTTT.